These 22 T cell receptor beta chains were sequenced from one sample in a study of cytomegalovirus exposure and HLA in healthy donors. PCR primers comprised 60 Vbeta and 13 Jbeta primers. The method was immunoSEQ multiplex PCR; TCRdb's version includes in-frame clones alone and lacks a portion of them. The sample yields about 82,000 clones, 70% to 75% seen once. The specimen sequenced was PBMCs. The source of these receptors is a woman between 50 and 59 years old in good health and CMV-seropositive.

The rearrangement links TRBV29-1 to TRBJ2-7; possibly TRBD2 for D (6 bases). The CDR3 length is 12 residues. Germline-derived CDR1 and CDR2 are SQVTM and ANQGSEA. V lost 4 bases and J lost 4, with 11 bases in between. CDR3 in amino acids: CSVGEGRYEQYF. The CDR3 DNA sequence: TGCAGCGTTGGTGAGGGGAGGTACGAGCAGTACTTC.

CDR3: CARSFVDRPGAFF. DNA of the CDR3: TGTGCCAGAAGCTTCGTAGACAGGCCCGGGGCTTTCTTT. The gene calls are TRBV5-3 and TRBJ1-1, with D tentatively TRBD1 (6 bases). TRBV5-3 falls under the ORF class, with uncertain function. V was clipped by 2 bases and J by 11 bases, with 16 bases between them. This CDR3 comprises 13 residues.

The gene calls are TRBV10-1 and TRBJ2-5; the match to TRBD2 covers 10 bases. The CDR3 extends over 18 amino acids. Germline-derived CDR1 and CDR2 are WNHNN and SYGVQD (reference sequence). Trimming at V came to 0 bases and at J to 5 bases, leaving 12 bases not matched to a gene. CDR3 protein: CASSESAGSGRRRETQYF. CDR3 nucleotides: TGCGCCAGCAGTGAGTCGGCGGGTAGCGGGAGGCGTAGGGAGACCCAGTACTTC.

The gene calls are TRBV5-1 and TRBJ2-1; 13 nucleotides align to TRBD2. CDR3 length: 17 amino acids. J lost 7 bases, V lost 4 bases, and 11 bases had no gene match. Germline lookup yields CDR1 SGHRS and CDR2 YFSETQ. The CDR3 DNA reads as TGCGCCAGCAGCCTGACACTAGCGGGAGGGGCGGGAAATGAGCAGTTCTTC. Translating it yields CASSLTLAGGAGNEQFF.

About this clone itself: Relative to the germline gene, one junction end is altered; a read error may explain this. The CDR3, as DNA: TGTTCCAGCAGCTTAACTATGTCGAGGACTGAAGCTTTCTTT. Protein: CSSSLTMSRTEAFF. The chain employs TRBV7-9 and TRBJ1-1, with D uncertain. The CDR3 length is 14 residues. CDR1 and CDR2 from the germline V gene are SEHNR and FQNEAQ (reference sequence). Full variable domain (outside the CDR3, taken from reference TRBV7-9 and TRBJ1-1): DTGVSQNPRHKITKRGQNVTFRCDPISEHNRLYWYRQTLGQGPEFLTYFQNEAQLEKSRLLSDRFSAERPKGSFSTLEIQRTEQGDSAMYLCSSSLTMSRTEAFFGQGTRLTVV.

The chain has TRBV4-1 and TRBJ2-3, with D perhaps matching TRBD1 (6 bases). This CDR3 is 13 amino acids long. From germline, CDR1 is MGHRA and CDR2 YSYEKL. V shed 5 bases and J shed 5 bases, with 11 bases lying between them. CDR3 protein: CASSFGQKDTQYF. CDR3 bases: TGCGCCAGCAGCTTCGGACAGAAAGATACGCAGTATTTT.

The V and J genes are TRBV5-4 and TRBJ2-2, with D unclear. Germline CDR1 and CDR2: SGHNT and YYREEE (reference sequence). V lost 0 bases, J lost 2 bases, and 5 bases lay in between. This CDR3 contains 14 residues. CDR3 bases: TGTGCCAGCAGCTTGGCCTCCAACACCGGGGAGCTGTTTTTT. Translated, it gives CASSLASNTGELFF. The full variable domain, in which reference TRBV5-4 and TRBJ2-2 provide the parts outside the CDR3, is ETGVTQSPTHLIKTRGQQVTLRCSSQSGHNTVSWYQQALGQGPQFIFQYYREEENGRGNFPPRFSGLQFPNYSSELNVNALELDDSALYLCASSLASNTGELFFGEGSRLTVL.

The rearrangement joins TRBV6-5 to TRBJ1-1; 10 nucleotides align to TRBD1. J gave up 3 bases and V 4 bases, and 2 bases lay outside the gene matches. Per germline, CDR1 MNHEY and CDR2 SVGAGI. The CDR3 spans 14 residues. In nucleotides, the CDR3 is TGTGCCAGCAGTTTTGGGACAGGGGACACTGAAGCTTTCTTT. It yields the protein CASSFGTGDTEAFF.

In the case of this clone: This sample includes further DNA sequences coding for the same CDR3. The rearrangement links TRBV7-8 to TRBJ1-3, with D uncertain. Germline lookup yields CDR1 SGHVS and CDR2 FQNEAQ. The CDR3 has 15 residues. V was clipped by 6 bases and J by 2 bases, with 14 bases between them. The CDR3 loop reads CASSLAGNPGNTIYF. CDR3 bases: TGTGCCAGCAGTTTGGCAGGAAACCCTGGAAACACCATATATTTT.

The chain recombines TRBV6-1 with TRBJ2-1, with TRBD2 matching 10 bases. Trimming at V came to 6 bases and at J to 5 bases, leaving 7 bases not matched to a gene. The CDR3 sequence is 15 residues long. Germline CDR1 and CDR2: MNHNS and SASEGT. CDR3 region: CASRIWTSGNNEQFF. CDR3 DNA sequence: TGTGCCAGCAGGATATGGACTAGCGGTAACAATGAGCAGTTCTTC.

This clone was found many times. The chain uses TRBV6-1 and TRBJ1-2; D perhaps matches TRBD1 (5 bases). CDR1 is MNHNS and CDR2 is SASEGT in the germline V gene. There are 14 residues in the CDR3. V was trimmed by 4 bases and J by 7 bases, leaving 16 bases between them. The CDR3 sequence: CASSGVDGGGGYTF. The DNA of the CDR3 is TGTGCCAGCAGTGGGGTTGACGGGGGTGGTGGCTACACCTTC.

The chain joins TRBV11-2 to TRBJ2-1; 9 nucleotides line up with TRBD2. The CDR3 is 16 residues long. Germline CDR1 is SGHAT and CDR2 is FQNNGV. After removal of 0 bases from V and 2 bases from J, the junction contained 2 bases not matched to a gene. The CDR3 is CASSLDLAGPYNEQFF. The CDR3 coding sequence is TGTGCCAGCAGCTTAGATCTAGCGGGGCCCTACAATGAGCAGTTCTTC. Full variable domain (missing parts from reference TRBV11-2 and TRBJ2-1): EAGVAQSPRYKIIEKRQSVAFWCNPISGHATLYWYQQILGQGPKLLIQFQNNGVVDDSQLPKDRFSAERLKGVDSTLKIQPAKLEDSAVYLCASSLDLAGPYNEQFFGPGTRLTVL.

This clone has just a few counts. The J gene is TRBJ2-3, the V gene TRBV10-3; 11 bases fit TRBD2. V was clipped by 2 bases and J by 5 bases; unmatched bases: 0. The CDR3 extends over 14 amino acids. Germline CDR1 reads ENHRY; CDR2 reads SYGVKD. The CDR3 DNA is TGTGCCATCAGTGAGGGACTAGCGGGAGATACGCAGTATTTT. It yields the protein CAISEGLAGDTQYF.

This clone was counted at least ten times. The chain carries TRBV9 and TRBJ2-5, with a tentative D call TRBD2 (6 bases). Germline assignment: CDR1 SGDLS and CDR2 YYNGEE. There are 14 residues in the CDR3. Trimming shortened V by 4 bases and J by 4 bases, and 14 bases separated the two germline ends. DNA of the CDR3: TGTGCCAGCAGCTTCGGGACTCGTTCAGAGACCCAGTACTTC. Its translation: CASSFGTRSETQYF. The full variable domain, rest sourced from reference TRBV9 and TRBJ2-5, is DSGVTQTPKHLITATGQRVTLRCSPRSGDLSVYWYQQSLDQGLQFLIQYYNGEERAKGNILERFSAQQFPDLHSELNLSSLELGDSALYFCASSFGTRSETQYFGPGTRLLVL.

The rearrangement joins TRBV2 to TRBJ2-7, with TRBD1 as a possible D gene (5 bases). Per germline, CDR1 SNHLY and CDR2 FYNNEI. This CDR3 region has 12 residues. V lost 5 bases to trimming and J lost 7 bases, with 12 bases between them. CDR3 DNA sequence: TGTGCCAGCAGTCAGACAGTCCGGGAGCAGTACTTC. Encoded protein: CASSQTVREQYF.

V gene TRBV6-6 combines with J gene TRBJ2-1; D uncertain. In germline, CDR1 is MNHNY, CDR2 SVGAGI (reference sequence). The germline V and J ends were trimmed by 5 bases and 6 bases, with 2 bases remaining between them. CDR3 length: 10 amino acids. CDR3 sequence reads: CASSRNEQFF. The CDR3 DNA is TGTGCCAGCAGTCGCAATGAGCAGTTCTTC.

V gene TRBV5-1 combines with J gene TRBJ2-7; 7 positions match TRBD1. This CDR3 has 15 residues. In germline, CDR1 is SGHRS, CDR2 YFSETQ. Trimming took 0 bases from V and 0 from J; bases not matched to a gene: 3. CDR3 sequence: CASSLEGDSSYEQYF. The CDR3 bases are TGCGCCAGCAGCTTGGAGGGGGACAGCTCCTACGAGCAGTACTTC.

This clone occurred a few times. The rearrangement links TRBV28 to TRBJ1-2, with a tentative D call TRBD1 (5 bases). V dropped 2 bases and J dropped 9 bases, with 13 bases sitting between them. The CDR3 runs to 13 residues. Germline lookup yields CDR1 MDHEN and CDR2 SYDVKM. CDR3 residues: CASSLTGLKSYTF. The DNA of the CDR3 is TGTGCCAGCAGTTTAACAGGCCTTAAGAGCTACACCTTC.

The count of this clone is one. The V and J genes are TRBV9 and TRBJ1-2; tentatively, D is TRBD1 (5 bases). The CDR3 runs to 14 residues. CDR1 SGDLS and CDR2 YYNGEE come from the germline V gene. Trimming removed 3 bases from V and 5 bases from J, with 14 bases in between. Written as DNA, the CDR3 is TGTGCCAGCAGCGGTTACGGGGGGAGTTATGGCTACACCTTC. This codes for CASSGYGGSYGYTF.

This chain links TRBV5-8 with TRBJ1-5; D is ambiguous. Trimming shortened V by 1 base and J by 9 bases, and 17 bases separated the two germline ends. CDR1 SGHTS and CDR2 YDEGEE come from the germline V gene. The CDR3 sequence is 15 residues long. DNA of the CDR3: TGTGCCAGCAGCTTGAGACGGGTCGGGTCGGGGCCCCAGCATTTT. Protein product: CASSLRRVGSGPQHF.

The CDR3 DNA sequence: TGTGCCAGCAGTCCGCAGGGGGCCCATGAAGCTTTCTTT. It codes for CASSPQGAHEAFF. V usage is TRBV6-6 and J usage is TRBJ1-1; TRBD1 aligns across 8 bases. Germline CDR1 is MNHNY and CDR2 is SVGAGI (reference sequence). V lost 5 bases and J lost 7; bases outside the gene matches: 6. The CDR3 is 13 amino acids.

This clone was seen only a few times. V and J are TRBV7-9 and TRBJ2-2; D is perhaps TRBD1 (5 bases). Germline CDR1 is SEHNR and CDR2 is FQNEAQ (reference sequence). CDR3 length: 15 amino acids. Trimming took off 2 bases at V and 3 bases at J, with 10 bases between the two ends. The CDR3 loop reads CASSLLAGHTGELFF. In nucleotides, the CDR3 is TGTGCCAGCAGCTTACTGGCAGGGCACACCGGGGAGCTGTTTTTT. Full variable domain (remainder filled in from reference TRBV7-9 and TRBJ2-2): DTGVSQNPRHKITKRGQNVTFRCDPISEHNRLYWYRQTLGQGPEFLTYFQNEAQLEKSRLLSDRFSAERPKGSFSTLEIQRTEQGDSAMYLCASSLLAGHTGELFFGEGSRLTVL.